This TCR beta chain was observed in a study of Tregs in tolerant kidney transplant recipients. Notes on the study in general: Findings come from small patient numbers and require larger validation.

Profiling relied on immunoSEQ multiplex PCR, and the TCRdb table lists in-frame clones only, not all of them. The table includes fewer than 80,000 clones, roughly 98% detected once. This clone was counted between two and nine times. The antigen remains undetermined. Trimming left V 9 bases short and J 4 bases short, with 12 bases between. The CDR3 contains 12 residues. The germline CDR1 and CDR2 sequences are MNHNS and SASEGT. This sequence joins TRBV6-1 and TRBJ1-1; D unclear. The sequenced sample was Tregs from blood, obtained before the transplant. The clonotype originates from a human donor who received a combined kidney and bone marrow transplant. CDR3 amino acids: CASRRDSTEAFF. In DNA, the CDR3 is TGTGCCAGTCGGAGGGATTCCACTGAAGCTTTCTTT.